A selection of T cell receptor beta chains follows, all from one sample in a study of spatial heterogeneity in lung cancer. A single record per CDR3 protein comes from TCRdb applying MiXCR to the 5' RACE reads. The table shows around 89,000 distinct CDR3 sequences, with roughly 12% occurring only once. This sample comprised PBMCs, obtained at surgery. All receptors derive from a male donor with early-stage non-small cell lung cancer. Both conserved end residues are part of each CDR3. Fields, in order: V gene, clone size, D gene, J gene, CDR3 DNA, CDR3 protein. The D gene is left open where the match is weak. Some rows have no size entry. The others give once, few or many, or a class for an expanded clone.

TRBV30,.,TRBD1,TRBJ2-5,TGTGCCTGGAGTGTAGCAGGGGGAGAGACCCAGTACTTC,CAWSVAGGETQYF
TRBV5-1,few,TRBD2,TRBJ2-1,TGCGCCAGCAGCGGGAGTGCGGGGGTCGGGTCCTACAATGAGCAGTTCTTC,CASSGSAGVGSYNEQFF
TRBV29-1,.,TRBD2,TRBJ2-3,TGCAGCGGTGGACCAGCGGGGGGACTTGATACGCAGTATTTT,CSGGPAGGLDTQYF
TRBV20-1,few,.,TRBJ2-1,TGCAGTGCTTTGACAGGGAGGTACAATGAGCAGTTCTTC,CSALTGRYNEQFF
TRBV30,few,.,TRBJ2-7,TGTGCCTGGAGCGTTCTCCCCTACGAGCAGTACTTC,CAWSVLPYEQYF
TRBV6-2/TRBV6-3,.,TRBD2,TRBJ2-1,TGTGCCAGCAGTTCGTCTAGCGGGAGGACCCCCTACAATGAGCAGTTCTTC,CASSSSSGRTPYNEQFF
TRBV29-1,few,TRBD1,TRBJ2-1,TGCAGCGTTGTGGGACAGGGGTACAATGAGCAGTTCTTC,CSVVGQGYNEQFF
TRBV11-2,.,.,TRBJ2-1,TGTGCCAGCAGCCCCCCGGGGACGGCAGCCTACAATGAGCAGTTCTTC,CASSPPGTAAYNEQFF
TRBV7-2,.,.,TRBJ1-6,TGTGCCAGCAGCTTAGCCCTTGGGCAGGGTGGCTCACCCCTCCACTTT,CASSLALGQGGSPLHF
TRBV20-1,.,TRBD1,TRBJ1-1,TGCAGTGCTAGAGATCGGGACAGGAGAACTGAAGCTTTCTTT,CSARDRDRRTEAFF
TRBV10-2,few,TRBD1,TRBJ2-4,TGCGCCAGCAGTCGCCACGGGACAGCAAACATTCAGTACTTC,CASSRHGTANIQYF
TRBV24-1,few,TRBD1,TRBJ2-2,TGTGCCACCAGTCCGACAGGGGGGAACACCGGGGAGCTGTTTTTT,CATSPTGGNTGELFF
TRBV2,.,TRBD1,TRBJ2-3,TGTGCCAGCAGTAGCACTTGGGACAGCAGCACAGATACGCAGTATTTT,CASSSTWDSSTDTQYF
TRBV20-1,.,.,TRBJ1-1,TGCAGTGCTAGAAGGAAGGGGACTGAAGCTTTCTTT,CSARRKGTEAFF
TRBV7-9,few,TRBD1,TRBJ2-1,TGTGCCAGCAGCTCCGATCGAGGGGGCTACTACAATGAGCAGTTCTTC,CASSSDRGGYYNEQFF
TRBV7-2,few,.,TRBJ1-5,TGTGCCAGCAGCTTAGGCCGCCGGGGGAATCAGCCCCAGCATTTT,CASSLGRRGNQPQHF
TRBV5-4,few,TRBD2,TRBJ2-3,TGTGCCAGCAGCCGAACCGGGACTAGGGCAGATACGCAGTATTTT,CASSRTGTRADTQYF
TRBV12-3/TRBV12-4,.,.,TRBJ2-2,TGTGCCAGCTTTGGCCCGTGGAGGTCCGGGGAGCTGTTTTTT,CASFGPWRSGELFF
TRBV4-2,few,TRBD2,TRBJ2-1,TGTGCCAGCAGCCCCGGACTAGGAGACTATGAGCAGTTCTTC,CASSPGLGDYEQFF
TRBV5-1,few,.,TRBJ2-5,TGCGCCAGCAGCGTAGGAGGGGGACACCCCTTGACGTCCGGCCAAGAGACCCAGTACTTC,CASSVGGGHPLTSGQETQYF
TRBV18,few,TRBD1,TRBJ1-2,TGTGCCAGCTCACCGGGACAGGGAGCTAACTATGGCTACACCTTC,CASSPGQGANYGYTF
TRBV7-2,.,.,TRBJ2-7,TGTGCCAGCAGCTCGAGGGCCACCGCCTACGAGCAGTACTTC,CASSSRATAYEQYF
TRBV14,many,TRBD2,TRBJ2-7,TGTGCCAGCAGCCAACAAAGCGGGAGGGCCTACGAGCAGTACTTC,CASSQQSGRAYEQYF
TRBV7-3,few,.,TRBJ2-1,TGTGCCAGCAGCTTAACGCCTAGCAGCAATGAGCAGTTCTTC,CASSLTPSSNEQFF
TRBV28,few,.,TRBJ2-5,TGTGCCAGCAGGGGGGGCGAGGGCCAAGAGACCCAGTACTTC,CASRGGEGQETQYF
TRBV7-9,.,.,TRBJ1-2,TGTGCCAGCAGCTTGGAAACGTCCTATGGCTACACCTTC,CASSLETSYGYTF
TRBV15,.,.,TRBJ1-2,TGTGCCACCAGCAGAGATCTTTTTCCAAACTATGGCTACACCTTC,CATSRDLFPNYGYTF
TRBV10-3,few,TRBD2,TRBJ2-7,TGTGCCATCAGTCGGCCTAGCGGTTTAACCTACGAGCAGTACTTC,CAISRPSGLTYEQYF
TRBV6-6,few,.,TRBJ1-2,TGTGCCAGCAGTTACTCGAGTGCGGCACAAGGCTACACCTTC,CASSYSSAAQGYTF
TRBV7-6,few,.,TRBJ2-3,TGTGCCAGCAGCGCCGCCAACAAGGCAGATACGCAGTATTTT,CASSAANKADTQYF
TRBV12-3/TRBV12-4,few,.,TRBJ1-1,TGTGCCAGCAGTTGGGGGGTGAGCACTGAAGCTTTCTTT,CASSWGVSTEAFF
TRBV5-1,few,.,TRBJ2-3,TGCGCCAGCAGCTTGGGGAGGGCAGATACGCAGTATTTT,CASSLGRADTQYF
TRBV12-3/TRBV12-4,.,TRBD1,TRBJ1-2,TGTGCCAGCAGCCAGGACAGGGGGAACTATGGCTACACCTTC,CASSQDRGNYGYTF
TRBV29-1,.,.,TRBJ1-1,TGCAGCGCCCGACCCCCAGGAGACACTGAAGCTTTCTTT,CSARPPGDTEAFF
TRBV7-2,few,.,TRBJ1-1,TGTGCCAGCAGCTTAAGAACGATGAACACTGAAGCTTTCTTT,CASSLRTMNTEAFF
TRBV20-1,.,TRBD1,TRBJ2-7,TGCAGTGCTTTCGACAGGGGGATCGACGAGCAGTACTTC,CSAFDRGIDEQYF
TRBV5-6,.,.,TRBJ2-7,TGTGCCAGCAGCCACGGAGGTGGGCAGAGCTCCTACGAGCAGTACTTC,CASSHGGGQSSYEQYF
TRBV6-2/TRBV6-3,few,.,TRBJ2-1,TGTGCCAGCAGTTACGGTGTGCTAGCCCCCCGGGATGAGCAGTTCTTC,CASSYGVLAPRDEQFF
TRBV7-6,few,TRBD1,TRBJ1-1,TGTGCCAGCAGTCTCACAGGGGGCAAGGACACTGAAGCTTTCTTT,CASSLTGGKDTEAFF
TRBV28,.,.,TRBJ2-5,TGTGCCAGCAGTCCCAATGCCGGGGGAGTCCAAGAGACCCAGTACTTC,CASSPNAGGVQETQYF
TRBV30,.,.,TRBJ2-3,TGTGCCTGGAGTGCCGAGCGGATCACAGATACGCAGTATTTT,CAWSAERITDTQYF
TRBV7-2,few,.,TRBJ2-5,TGTGCCAGCAGTATCATAGCGGGACAGGGCGAGACCCAGTACTTC,CASSIIAGQGETQYF
TRBV28,few,.,TRBJ2-3,TGTGCCAGCAGTTTTGGGGGAAGGGGGTCAGATACGCAGTATTTT,CASSFGGRGSDTQYF
TRBV5-1,.,TRBD1,TRBJ2-7,TGCGCCAGCAGCCTTGGCAGGGGGCTATACGAGCAGTACTTC,CASSLGRGLYEQYF
TRBV9,few,.,TRBJ2-3,TGTGCCAGCAGCGTAGTGGGGAAAGGGTCAGATACGCAGTATTTT,CASSVVGKGSDTQYF
TRBV18,few,.,TRBJ1-5,TGTGCCAGCTCACCACTCGGAATGGGATTGAATCAGCCCCAGCATTTT,CASSPLGMGLNQPQHF
TRBV6-6,.,.,TRBJ2-7,TGTGCCAGCAGTTACTCGCCGTCCTCCTACGAGCAGTACTTC,CASSYSPSSYEQYF
TRBV7-8,.,TRBD1,TRBJ2-5,TGTGCCAGCAGCATCGATAGGGGACAGGGGACAGAGACCCAGTACTTC,CASSIDRGQGTETQYF
TRBV12-3/TRBV12-4,few,.,TRBJ2-7,TGTGCCAGCAGTTCGTCCAGGTCCTACGAGCAGTACTTC,CASSSSRSYEQYF
TRBV3-1,.,.,TRBJ1-1,TGTGCCAGCAGCCAGGGTTATTGGACCACTGAAGCTTTCTTT,CASSQGYWTTEAFF
TRBV5-1,.,.,TRBJ1-3,TGCGCCAGCTCCATGTCGGTCGCCTCTGGAAACACCATATATTTT,CASSMSVASGNTIYF
TRBV5-6,few,.,TRBJ2-7,TGTGCCAGCAGCGGACGCCTCTCCTACGAGCAGTACTTC,CASSGRLSYEQYF
TRBV6-6,.,.,TRBJ2-5,TGTGCCAGCACGAGAACGTCGCCGGCGGAGACCCAGTACTTC,CASTRTSPAETQYF
TRBV6-4,.,TRBD2,TRBJ2-2,TGTGCCAGCAGTGTTAGCGGGAAAGCCGGGGAGCTGTTTTTT,CASSVSGKAGELFF
TRBV12-3/TRBV12-4,few,TRBD2,TRBJ2-1,TGTGCCAGCAGTTTACTAGCGGGGGCGGGCAATGAGCAGTTCTTC,CASSLLAGAGNEQFF